The rows below give T cell receptor beta chains drawn from one sample of a study of OX40 agonist ivuxolimab in advanced cancers. Data came from immunoSEQ multiplex PCR; TCRdb stores just in-frame clones and leaves some out. The sample has roughly 40,000 clones; approximately 90% are singletons. This specimen was CD4+ or CD8+ T cells sorted from blood, taken in a trial of the OX40 agonist ivuxolimab. Every receptor here comes from an adult with an advanced solid tumor such as melanoma, head and neck, liver or kidney cancer. Both conserved end residues are part of each CDR3.

j_call | v_call | cdr3_aa
TRBJ2-5 | TRBV4-2 | CASSPAGASRQETQYF
TRBJ2-7 | TRBV18 | CASSPNPTGEHEQYF
TRBJ1-1 | TRBV6-6 | CASSYVQGANTEAFF
TRBJ2-3 | TRBV5-6 | CASSSLGTSGESTDTQYF
TRBJ1-3 | TRBV30 | CAGGSHSGNTIYF
TRBJ1-1 | TRBV4-3 | CASSQDEGEFTEAFF
TRBJ2-2 | TRBV10-3 | CAISEIPGQGARPGELFF
TRBJ2-5 | TRBV7-8 | CASSYFQNQERAQYF
TRBJ2-1 | TRBV5-4 | CASSIDRGTYNEQFF
TRBJ2-7 | TRBV4-3 | CASSQDPGGGEQYF
TRBJ1-3 | TRBV19 | CASSIPGAGSGNTIYF
TRBJ1-2 | TRBV27 | CASRDLLNYGYTF
TRBJ2-2 | TRBV4-1 | CASSQPAARGFRELFF
TRBJ2-3 | TRBV11-1 | CASSLYGAGGTDTQYF
TRBJ1-2 | TRBV10-2 | CASSEGGHAGYTF
TRBJ2-3 | TRBV28 | CASNPGTGVRDTQYF
TRBJ2-1 | TRBV5-4 | CASSPATGRSYNEQFF